This T cell receptor beta chain was captured in a study of T cell repertoires in cytomegalovirus infection. Points from the study as a whole: There were HLA-C-restricted CMV-specific TCR beta clonotypes dominating the ex vivo response. Identification of carriers of CMV plus the relevant HLA was performed using cumulative public TCR beta family frequency.

Looked up from germline, CDR1 is LNHDA and CDR2 is SQIVND (reference sequence). V dropped 3 bases and J dropped 3 bases, with 15 bases sitting between them. The CDR3 spans 16 residues. Concerning this clonotype: The antigen remains unidentified.

TCRdb ran MiXCR on the reads and lists one entry per CDR3 protein. The sample lists a few hundred thousand distinct CDR3 sequences; 40% were seen once. The sequencing here drew on cultured PBMCs, taken from culture after CMV antigen stimulation. This chain links TRBV19 with TRBJ2-1, with D possibly being TRBD2 (6 bases). This receptor was taken from a human donor in good health (CMV status not recorded). Some clones in this sample may be carry-over from other donors' samples. The CDR3 here is CASSIDVAGFYNEQFF. CDR3 nucleotide sequence: TGTGCCAGTAGTATTGATGTGGCGGGGTTCTACAATGAGCAGTTCTTC.